A selection of T cell receptor beta chains follows, all from one sample in a study of CD8+ T cells in alopecia areata. The method was immunoSEQ multiplex PCR; TCRdb's version includes in-frame clones alone and lacks a portion of them. This table has roughly 75,000 clones, approximately 64% appearing once. The specimen was CD8+ T cells sorted from blood, collected at week 0. The receptors stem from a human donor with alopecia areata. The conserved cysteine and the conserved F or W are not part of the CDR3 here.

>TRBV7-8
ASSLRGVDEAF
>TRBV30
AWRSLYETQY
>TRBV18
ASSPSRGQGRPSYEQY
>TRBV4-1
ASSQVRSNQPQH
>TRBV27
ASSTGTGALWYEQY
>TRBV27
ASSLGLAGALGETQY
>TRBV29-1
SVEDWAGVTDTQY
>TRBV4-1
ASSQSTDYGYT
>TRBV2
ASSSGSDLH
>TRBV9
ASSVDAGLEAF
>TRBV6-6
ASSLTRSNQPQH
>TRBV27
ASSSRTSKNTGELF
>TRBV19
ASNSGGSSYNEQF
>TRBV27
ASSMGTGGVGETQY
>TRBV4-1
ASSQVSQSEGYT
>TRBV30
AWGNEKLF
>TRBV9
ASSASISSNQPQH
>TRBV14
ASRAGNEQF
>TRBV29-1
SVRTDYGYT
>TRBV18
ASSTPPGTDLGYEQY
>TRBV28
ASSLTGHQGMEETQY
>TRBV6-1
ASSEDTQYQETQY
>TRBV29-1
SVPGPVLMGEQF
>TRBV5-6
ASSFSSGPYEQY
>TRBV7-9
ASSLDVPEAF
>TRBV14
ASSLDPLDRESWQTQY
>TRBV7-2
ASTIGGREVRRNEQF
>TRBV27
ASSPYSLRPGEQY
>TRBV7-2
ASSLELGFNEQF
>TRBV5-1
ASSFSWTSGSGGNEQF
>TRBV5-1
ASSQDRGSYEQY
>TRBV5-1
ASSETGGVNQPQH
>TRBV5-1
ASSPTQGRDTEAF
>TRBV30
AWSEGRGRNEQF
>TRBV4-1
ASSQNTDTQY
>TRBV28
ASSSGREDEQY
>TRBV27
ASSFFLNTEAF
>TRBV7-6
ASSLAGSSETQY
>TRBV27
ASSSTGTGTIQPQH